This T cell receptor (beta chain) was obtained from a study of human T cells and chemical hapten exposure (dated by TCRdb to 2020 to 2023). For the wider study: For sensitization, 2% DPC in acetone was applied to a 2 cm by 2 cm area of upper inner arm skin. In alopecia patients, the study followed how the peripheral blood TCR repertoire changed in vivo over primary and secondary sensitization to diphenylcyclopropenone (DPC), a hapten. Twenty-nine alopecia patients provided blood for TCR sequencing at one to four time points (pre-sensitization, 2, 6 and 24 weeks). Throughout the study period of around 24 weeks, patients also received therapeutic DPC doses to the scalp every week. Patient blood was sampled pre-sensitization (week 0) and at 2, 6 and about 24 weeks after DPC sensitization. The mostly female patient cohort included alopecia areata with under or over 50% scalp involvement, alopecia totalis and alopecia universalis. The libraries were sequenced as a pool, and the TCR yield per sample differed mostly because of small variations in library volumes within the pool. Patch testing was done on the upper back using Finn chambers containing 0.01% DPC, and results were scored after 6 days according to International Contact Dermatitis Research Group standards. Broader findings and caveats from the paper: Alopecia, a presumed autoimmune disease, was present in all patients, so the immune response of the patients might differ from that of healthy individuals. Expanded TCRs formed significantly more large CDR3 similarity clusters than pre-sensitization or healthy control sets, consistent with antigen-driven responses. DPC sensitization did not change how many TCRs were above 1 in 1000 frequency, and no evidence was found of alterations in global repertoire structure. A positive correlation was found between the number of PT1 expanded TCRs and patch test score, with significance reached at thresholds 8, 16 and 32 but not 4. After repeated subsampling, changes were observed in the strength of the expansion versus patch-test correlation and in the threshold at which the correlation became significant.

The library was produced with RACE. Instrument used: NextSeq 500. Library preparation attached unique molecular identifiers to individual cDNA molecules for quantitative, reproducible TCR counting. Each blood RNA sample was used to sequence both TCR alpha and TCR beta chains. The published analysis was carried out like this. Samples had a median of about 90,000 TCRs, with a range from about 23,224 to 750,000. The Decombinator software suite was used to annotate V, J and CDR3 in the TCR reads. For PS versus PT1 abundance plots, all samples were subsampled to the same number of TCRs (28,000). Expanded TCRs were defined as absent before sensitization and observed at least eight times at the 2-week time point. TCRdb reprocessed the public reads (quality trimming at Q25 with fastp, clone calling with MiXCR) and kept in-frame beta chains. A single entry per CDR3 protein holds the most common genes and DNA from its merged rows. The V and J calls were not made by the authors but by TCRdb's processing. Within this sample are approximately 350,000 distinct CDR3 sequences, with roughly 6.3% of them counted one time only. The biggest ten clones account for about 5.6% of the sample.

The CDR3 sequence holds 14 residues, the cysteine and phenylalanine included. Left in the record is the CDR3 DNA by itself, 42 bases read in frame from the first base. V is reduced by 6 bases and J by 3 bases, leaving a spacing of 11 bases between them. The germline V gene supplies CDR1 MGHDK and CDR2 SYGVNS. The label giving this sample's time point can be read as: patch test 2, 6 weeks after DPC sensitization. Reading the label with the study, this specimen's treatment or condition is: therapeutic diphenylcyclopropenone sensitization with weekly scalp DPC. Blood at each patch-test visit was drawn before the patch test was applied. To be eligible, patients had to be aged 18 to 70, diagnosed with alopecia and judged suitable for DPC therapy, while pregnant patients were excluded. Total RNA was extracted from unfractionated whole blood that had been collected in Tempus Blood RNA tubes. With regard to this clonotype: Its target antigen remains unknown. Base qualities are missing; no much larger clone stands one base away.

This sequence was found in a woman in her late teens or twenties with alopecia areata. Some clones in this sample may be carry-over from other donors' samples. The material sequenced was whole blood, taken in connection with sensitization to the hapten diphenylcyclopropenone (DPC). The chain employs TRBV25-1 and TRBJ2-2; TRBD1 is a weak D gene call, 5 bases matching. The CDR3 protein: CASRVGVDTGELFF. The DNA reads TGTGCCAGCAGAGTAGGGGTCGACACCGGGGAGCTGTTTTTT.